The rows below give T cell receptor beta chains drawn from one sample of a study of cytomegalovirus exposure and HLA in healthy donors. Here immunoSEQ multiplex PCR was the method, and the copy in TCRdb shows in-frame clones only, minus some. The sample lists around 250,000 clones; around 91% were seen once. Sequenced material: PBMCs. These receptors all come from a woman aged 18-35 years in good health and CMV-seronegative. The CDR3 runs from the conserved cysteine through the conserved F or W. The D gene is left open where the match is weak. Clone sizes are given selectively: once, few, many, or a class where the clone is expanded.

J gene	clone size	V gene	D gene	CDR3 protein	CDR3 DNA
TRBJ2-7	.	TRBV6-5	TRBD1	CASSYSTGAYEQYF	TGTGCCAGCAGTTACTCTACAGGGGCCTACGAGCAGTACTTC
TRBJ2-3	.	TRBV5-1	TRBD1	CASSVPGQGGNTDTQYF	TGCGCCAGCAGCGTCCCGGGACAGGGCGGTAACACAGATACGCAGTATTTT
TRBJ1-5	few	TRBV11-2	.	CASSLSGAQPQHF	TGTGCCAGCAGCTTATCGGGAGCTCAGCCCCAGCATTTT
TRBJ1-1	.	TRBV5-1	.	CASSFSGSQNTEAFF	TGCGCCAGCAGCTTTAGCGGCTCCCAGAACACTGAAGCTTTCTTT
TRBJ2-2	.	TRBV16	.	CASSQFLQGNTGELFF	TGTGCCAGCAGCCAATTCTTACAGGGAAACACCGGGGAGCTGTTTTTT
TRBJ2-3	.	TRBV29-1	.	CSVDSGASTDTQYF	TGCAGCGTTGACAGCGGTGCTAGCACAGATACGCAGTATTTT
TRBJ2-2	.	TRBV15	TRBD2	CATSILPSGGNTGELFF	TGTGCCACCAGCATCCTGCCTAGCGGGGGGAACACCGGGGAGCTGTTTTTT
TRBJ2-4	.	TRBV6-1	TRBD1	CASFGTAESGIQYF	TGTGCCAGCTTCGGGACAGCCGAGTCAGGCATTCAGTACTTC
TRBJ1-1	.	TRBV19	TRBD1	CASSINSGTGVEAFF	TGTGCCAGTAGTATAAACTCCGGGACAGGGGTTGAAGCTTTCTTT
TRBJ2-5	.	TRBV2	TRBD1	CASRLTGWEETQYF	TGTGCCAGCAGATTGACAGGGTGGGAAGAGACCCAGTACTTC
TRBJ2-3	.	TRBV27	TRBD1	CASSLGQTSTDTQYF	TGTGCCAGCAGTTTGGGACAGACTAGCACAGATACGCAGTATTTT
TRBJ2-2	.	TRBV19	.	CASSMLLAGELFF	TGTGCCAGTAGTATGTTACTTGCCGGGGAGCTGTTTTTT
TRBJ2-7	.	TRBV9	TRBD2	CASSADGLAGAYEQYF	TGTGCCAGCAGCGCTGACGGACTAGCGGGGGCCTACGAGCAGTACTTC
TRBJ2-7	.	TRBV27	.	CASSSGLATLEQYF	TGTGCCAGCAGTTCGGGGCTAGCGACCCTCGAGCAGTACTTC
TRBJ2-2	.	TRBV6-1	.	CASSEPGVGTGELFF	TGTGCCAGCAGTGAGCCAGGCGTGGGCACCGGGGAGCTGTTTTTT
TRBJ1-4	.	TRBV18	.	CASSPRVQGLGEKLFF	TGTGCCAGCTCACCAAGGGTTCAGGGGCTTGGAGAAAAACTGTTTTTT